The rows below give T cell receptor beta chains drawn from one sample of a study of blood T cell repertoires in COVID-19. The repertoire was sequenced with immunoSEQ multiplex PCR; TCRdb's copy has only in-frame clones and lacks some. The sample gives about 140,000 clones, around nine tenths of which show up once; roughly a tenth is in the top ten. The sequenced sample consisted of peripheral blood. Source of these receptors: a man aged 60-69 years with active or convalescent COVID-19. Each CDR3 is given with its conserved first and last residue. A D gene is named only where the DNA matches it firmly. Some rows have no size entry. The others give once, few or many, or a class for an expanded clone.

size: few; J: TRBJ1-2; D: NA; V: TRBV4-1; CDR3: CASSSATGSLYGYTF; DNA: TGCGCCAGCAGTTCCGCCACAGGATCTCTCTATGGCTACACCTTC
size: NA; J: TRBJ2-7; D: TRBD2; V: TRBV18; CDR3: CASSPGTSGTYEQYF; DNA: TGTGCCAGCTCACCCGGGACTAGCGGGACCTACGAGCAGTACTTC
size: NA; J: TRBJ2-7; D: TRBD1; V: TRBV4-2; CDR3: CASSQEGQDEQYF; DNA: TGTGCCAGCAGCCAGGAGGGACAGGACGAGCAGTACTTC
size: NA; J: TRBJ1-5; D: NA; V: TRBV2; CDR3: CASMRDTNNQPQHF; DNA: TGTGCCAGCATGAGGGACACTAACAATCAGCCCCAGCATTTT
size: NA; J: TRBJ2-2; D: TRBD1; V: TRBV18; CDR3: CASSPPHGQANTTGELFF; DNA: TGTGCCAGCTCACCACCCCATGGACAGGCGAACACCACCGGGGAGCTGTTTTTT
size: few; J: TRBJ1-6; D: TRBD1; V: TRBV10-3; CDR3: CAIGTGGSPLHF; DNA: TGTGCCATCGGGACAGGGGGTTCACCCCTCCACTTT
size: NA; J: TRBJ1-4; D: TRBD1; V: TRBV15; CDR3: CATSRDPGTEPNEKLFF; DNA: TGTGCCACCAGCAGAGATCCCGGGACAGAGCCTAATGAAAAACTGTTTTTT
size: NA; J: TRBJ2-3; D: TRBD1; V: TRBV29-1; CDR3: CSVGHGQGASDTQYF; DNA: TGCAGCGTTGGGCATGGACAGGGAGCAAGCGATACGCAGTATTTT
size: NA; J: TRBJ2-7; D: NA; V: TRBV6-5; CDR3: CASRRSPTGNEQYF; DNA: TGTGCCAGCAGAAGATCGCCTACAGGAAACGAGCAGTACTTC
size: NA; J: TRBJ2-3; D: NA; V: TRBV9; CDR3: CASSIGQTDTQYF; DNA: TGTGCCAGCAGCATCGGACAGACAGATACGCAGTATTTT
size: once; J: TRBJ2-1; D: NA; V: TRBV6-5; CDR3: CASTRGGGYNEQFF; DNA: TGTGCCAGCACCCGGGGAGGAGGTTACAATGAGCAGTTCTTC
size: NA; J: TRBJ2-7; D: TRBD2; V: TRBV7-2; CDR3: CASSLAMTSGSSYEQYF; DNA: TGTGCCAGCAGCTTAGCTATGACTAGCGGAAGCTCCTACGAGCAGTACTTC
size: NA; J: TRBJ2-7; D: NA; V: TRBV29-1; CDR3: CSVAGGNSYEQYF; DNA: TGCAGCGTTGCCGGGGGTAACAGCTACGAGCAGTACTTC
size: NA; J: TRBJ2-5; D: TRBD2; V: TRBV7-8; CDR3: CASSSRTSGQETQYF; DNA: TGTGCCAGCAGCTCGCGGACTAGCGGCCAAGAGACCCAGTACTTC
size: once; J: TRBJ1-5; D: TRBD1; V: TRBV28; CDR3: CASRPDRGYNQPQHF; DNA: TGTGCCAGCAGACCGGACAGGGGATACAATCAGCCCCAGCATTTT
size: NA; J: TRBJ2-7; D: TRBD1; V: TRBV5-1; CDR3: CASSLARQGSTYEQYF; DNA: TGCGCCAGCAGCTTGGCCCGACAGGGGTCCACCTACGAGCAGTACTTC
size: NA; J: TRBJ2-1; D: NA; V: TRBV24-1; CDR3: CATSEALAPSYNEQFF; DNA: TGTGCCACCAGTGAGGCTCTAGCTCCATCCTACAATGAGCAGTTCTTC
size: NA; J: TRBJ1-4; D: NA; V: TRBV29-1; CDR3: CSVIGPHPGLGEKLFF; DNA: TGCAGCGTTATAGGACCGCATCCAGGGCTTGGGGAAAAACTGTTTTTT
size: few; J: TRBJ1-5; D: NA; V: TRBV5-1; CDR3: CASSLARGNQPQHF; DNA: TGCGCCAGCAGCTTGGCGAGGGGCAATCAGCCCCAGCATTTT
size: NA; J: TRBJ1-1; D: NA; V: TRBV4-3; CDR3: CASSQDRGNTEAFF; DNA: TGCGCCAGCAGCCAAGACCGGGGGAACACTGAAGCTTTCTTT
size: once; J: TRBJ1-5; D: NA; V: TRBV9; CDR3: CASSVGIEGQPQHF; DNA: TGTGCCAGCAGCGTAGGGATCGAGGGACAGCCCCAGCATTTT
size: NA; J: TRBJ2-1; D: TRBD2; V: TRBV2; CDR3: CASSGTSGYYNEQFF; DNA: TGTGCCAGCAGTGGGACTAGCGGTTACTACAATGAGCAGTTCTTC
size: NA; J: TRBJ1-1; D: TRBD1; V: TRBV5-4; CDR3: CASSSPTGRKDTEAFF; DNA: TGTGCCAGCAGCTCGCCGACAGGGAGGAAAGACACTGAAGCTTTCTTT
size: NA; J: TRBJ1-2; D: TRBD1; V: TRBV5-8; CDR3: CASGLTGGPTTNYGYTF; DNA: TGTGCCAGCGGACTAACAGGGGGGCCGACGACGAACTATGGCTACACCTTC
size: NA; J: TRBJ2-7; D: NA; V: TRBV6-5; CDR3: CASASIITAYEQYF; DNA: TGTGCCAGCGCCAGCATCATCACAGCTTACGAGCAGTACTTC
size: NA; J: TRBJ2-3; D: NA; V: TRBV6-6; CDR3: CASSPGGPGADTQYF; DNA: TGTGCCAGCAGTCCCGGAGGCCCAGGGGCAGATACGCAGTATTTT
size: NA; J: TRBJ1-4; D: TRBD1; V: TRBV19; CDR3: CASSFGTGVEKLFF; DNA: TGTGCCAGTAGTTTCGGGACAGGGGTCGAAAAACTGTTTTTT
size: NA; J: TRBJ1-1; D: NA; V: TRBV6-5; CDR3: CASSFLRENTEAFF; DNA: TGTGCCAGCAGTTTTCTTAGAGAGAACACTGAAGCTTTCTTT
size: NA; J: TRBJ1-1; D: NA; V: TRBV28; CDR3: CASTEPMNTEAFF; DNA: TGTGCCAGCACGGAGCCTATGAACACTGAAGCTTTCTTT
size: NA; J: TRBJ2-3; D: NA; V: TRBV18; CDR3: CASSPGTGVTDTQYF; DNA: TGTGCCAGCTCACCAGGGACGGGAGTCACAGATACGCAGTATTTT
size: NA; J: TRBJ2-3; D: TRBD1; V: TRBV20-1; CDR3: CGQGTDTQYF; DNA: TGTGGACAGGGCACAGATACGCAGTATTTT
size: NA; J: TRBJ2-1; D: TRBD2; V: TRBV11-2; CDR3: CASSLDLAAYNEQFF; DNA: TGTGCCAGCAGCTTAGACCTAGCGGCCTACAATGAGCAGTTCTTC
size: NA; J: TRBJ1-5; D: NA; V: TRBV5-1; CDR3: CASSLAGEVHQPQHF; DNA: TGCGCCAGCAGCTTGGCCGGGGAGGTCCATCAGCCCCAGCATTTT
size: NA; J: TRBJ2-1; D: NA; V: TRBV9; CDR3: CASSVGGGEQFF; DNA: TGTGCCAGCAGCGTAGGGGGAGGAGAGCAGTTCTTC
size: NA; J: TRBJ2-2; D: TRBD2; V: TRBV25-1; CDR3: CATQSSGSTGELFF; DNA: TGTGCCACCCAATCTAGCGGGAGCACCGGGGAGCTGTTTTTT
size: NA; J: TRBJ2-3; D: TRBD2; V: TRBV18; CDR3: CASSPPKTSGRAGTDTQYF; DNA: TGTGCCAGCTCACCACCGAAGACTAGCGGGAGGGCAGGCACAGATACGCAGTATTTT
size: once; J: TRBJ2-4; D: NA; V: TRBV6-1; CDR3: CASSEQYGAKNIQYF; DNA: TGTGCCAGCAGTGAACAATACGGAGCCAAAAACATTCAGTACTTC
size: once; J: TRBJ2-5; D: TRBD1; V: TRBV5-1; CDR3: CASSSDRVGQETQYF; DNA: TGCGCCAGCAGCTCGGACAGGGTCGGCCAAGAGACCCAGTACTTC
size: few; J: TRBJ2-7; D: NA; V: TRBV3-1/TRBV3-2; CDR3: CASSQGTGPYEQYF; DNA: TGTGCCAGCAGCCAAGGAACAGGGCCCTACGAGCAGTACTTC
size: NA; J: TRBJ2-1; D: TRBD2; V: TRBV11-2; CDR3: CASSLVGGLAGGPRFF; DNA: TGTGCCAGCAGCTTAGTGGGCGGACTAGCGGGAGGGCCACGGTTCTTC
size: few; J: TRBJ2-2; D: NA; V: TRBV27; CDR3: CASSFGLSTGELFF; DNA: TGTGCCAGCAGTTTCGGACTGTCCACCGGGGAGCTGTTTTTT
size: NA; J: TRBJ2-2; D: TRBD2; V: TRBV6-5; CDR3: CASSYSLAGTTGELFF; DNA: TGTGCCAGCAGTTACTCACTAGCGGGAACCACCGGGGAGCTGTTTTTT
size: once; J: TRBJ2-3; D: TRBD2; V: TRBV7-6; CDR3: CASSLESSGRGDTQYF; DNA: TGTGCCAGCAGCTTAGAGTCTAGCGGGAGGGGAGATACGCAGTATTTT